This entry lists 26 T cell receptor beta chains sequenced from one sample in a study of radiotherapy plus CTLA-4 blockade in lung cancer. Profiling relied on immunoSEQ multiplex PCR, and the TCRdb table lists in-frame clones only, not all of them. In the table there are more than 90,000 clones, around 84% of which are singletons. The sequenced sample was peripheral blood, obtained from a patient treated with radiotherapy plus ipilimumab. These receptors were collected from a human donor with non-small cell lung cancer that progressed on radiotherapy plus ipilimumab. Some clones in this sample may be carry-over from other donors' samples.

The chain has TRBV7-2 and TRBJ1-4; tentative D call: TRBD1 (6 bases). With 5 bases removed from V and 10 bases from J, the gap between germline ends came to 32 bases. The germline V gene encodes CDR1 SGHTA and CDR2 FQGNSA. There are 19 residues in the CDR3. CDR3 loop: CASSPGVLGGRQSLGKLFF. The CDR3 coding sequence is TGTGCCAGCAGCCCAGGGGTCCTCGGGGGGCGGCAGAGCTTGGGAAAACTGTTTTTT.

The rearrangement uses TRBV6-6 and TRBJ1-2, with D perhaps TRBD1 (5 bases). Trimming cost V 2 bases and J 8 bases, with 18 bases left between them. The germline V gene has CDR1 MNHNY and CDR2 SVGAGI (reference sequence). CDR3 length equals 15 residues. CDR3 in amino acids: CASSYPERAGRGYTF. In DNA, the CDR3 is TGTGCCAGCAGTTACCCCGAGAGGGCAGGGAGAGGCTACACCTTC.

V usage is TRBV7-6 and J usage is TRBJ1-4; maybe TRBD1 (6 bases). There are 17 residues in the CDR3. The germline V gene has CDR1 SGHVS and CDR2 FNYEAQ. V lost 5 bases to trimming and J lost 0 bases, with 16 bases between them. This CDR3 reads CASSPSGEIATNEKLFF. The CDR3 bases are TGTGCCAGCAGCCCATCAGGGGAGATTGCAACTAATGAAAAACTGTTTTTT.

The rearrangement joins TRBV28 to TRBJ2-3; D is undetermined. There are 13 residues in the CDR3. The V and J ends lost 5 bases and 1 base respectively, with 7 bases between them. Germline CDR1 MDHEN, CDR2 SYDVKM. CDR3 loop: CASSISRTDTQYF. The CDR3 nucleotides are TGTGCCAGCAGTATATCCCGCACAGATACGCAGTATTTT.

The chain couples TRBV5-4 to TRBJ2-3, with D unclear. The CDR3 sequence is 15 residues long. The germline V and J ends were trimmed by 1 base and 1 base, with 10 bases remaining between them. In germline, CDR1 is SGHNT, CDR2 YYREEE (reference sequence). Written as DNA, the CDR3 is TGTGCCAGCAGCTTGTGGGCCCGAGGCACAGATACGCAGTATTTT. Encoded protein: CASSLWARGTDTQYF.

This chain uses TRBV5-4 with TRBJ2-2, with D possibly called TRBD1 or TRBD2 (7 bases each). The CDR3 has 17 residues. Germline-derived CDR1 and CDR2 are SGHNT and YYREEE (reference sequence). V was pared by 4 bases and J by 7 bases, with 23 bases between. The CDR3 DNA reads as TGTGCCAGCAGCCAGGGGGTGATAGGGAGGGCGGTCGGGGAGCTGTTTTTT. Amino acids: CASSQGVIGRAVGELFF.

The rearrangement joins TRBV10-1 to TRBJ1-5, with TRBD1 identical over 9 bases. The CDR3 extends over 14 amino acids. CDR1 is WNHNN and CDR2 is SYGVQD in the germline V gene (reference sequence). The ends lost 6 bases at V and 2 bases at J; junction bases unmatched: 2. DNA of the CDR3: TGCGCCAGCAGGAGGACAGGGGGCAATCAGCCCCAGCATTTT. It specifies CASRRTGGNQPQHF.

V gene TRBV25-1 combines with J gene TRBJ2-1; 7 nucleotides line up with TRBD2. V shed 3 bases and J 4 bases; nucleotides not matched to a gene: 9. CDR3 length: 16 residues. Germline V CDR1 and CDR2: MGHDK, SYGVNS. The CDR3 here is CASSEAGNGGYNEQFF. The CDR3 nucleotides are TGTGCCAGCAGTGAGGCAGGGAACGGGGGGTACAATGAGCAGTTCTTC.

This clone was detected once. V and J are TRBV5-1 and TRBJ2-7; possible D gene TRBD2, 5 bases. This CDR3 comprises 13 residues. Trimming stripped 4 bases from V and 5 bases from J, with 13 bases between. Germline V CDR1 and CDR2: SGHRS, YFSETQ. CDR3: CASSLGAGDEQYF. CDR3 DNA sequence: TGCGCCAGCAGCCTAGGTGCGGGTGACGAGCAGTACTTC.

The rearrangement uses TRBV2 and TRBJ1-5; D not certain. CDR3 length: 11 residues. Germline CDR1 reads SNHLY; CDR2 reads FYNNEI. V lost 5 bases, J lost 6 bases, and 5 bases lay in between. The CDR3 coding sequence is TGTGCCAGCAGTCAAGGTCAGCCCCAGCATTTT. It encodes CASSQGQPQHF.

The rearrangement uses TRBV5-1 and TRBJ2-3; TRBD2 aligns across 7 bases. V was pared by 6 bases and J by 1 base, with 11 bases of the junction left unmatched. Germline-derived CDR1 and CDR2 are SGHRS and YFSETQ. The CDR3 spans 16 residues. CDR3 bases: TGCGCCAGCACTGCGCTGGTGAGCGGGGGCACAGATACGCAGTATTTT. Encoded protein: CASTALVSGGTDTQYF.

The chain carries TRBV5-1 and TRBJ2-1, with 13 bases lining up with TRBD2. V gave up 3 bases and J gave up 5 bases; unmatched junction bases: 5. Germline CDR1 SGHRS, CDR2 YFSETQ. This CDR3 spans 16 amino acids. The CDR3 DNA reads as TGCGCCAGCAGCTCGACTAGCGGGGGGTTTAACAATGAGCAGTTCTTC. It translates to CASSSTSGGFNNEQFF. Full variable domain (outside the CDR3, taken from reference TRBV5-1 and TRBJ2-1): KAGVTQTPRYLIKTRGQQVTLSCSPISGHRSVSWYQQTPGQGLQFLFEYFSETQRNKGNFPGRFSGRQFSNSRSEMNVSTLELGDSALYLCASSSTSGGFNNEQFFGPGTRLTVL.

V usage is TRBV5-1 and J usage is TRBJ1-2, with a weak D call TRBD1 (5 bases). Trimming removed 4 bases at V and 8 bases at J, with 15 bases between. Germline V gives CDR1 SGHRS, CDR2 YFSETQ. The CDR3 has 13 amino acids. In DNA, the CDR3 is TGCGCCAGCAGCCTAGGCGGGACCGGGGGCTACACCTTC. Its translation: CASSLGGTGGYTF. Combining the CDR3 with reference TRBV5-1 and TRBJ1-2 gives the whole variable domain KAGVTQTPRYLIKTRGQQVTLSCSPISGHRSVSWYQQTPGQGLQFLFEYFSETQRNKGNFPGRFSGRQFSNSRSEMNVSTLELGDSALYLCASSLGGTGGYTFGSGTRLTVV.

This clone was seen once. This rearrangement joins TRBV29-1 to TRBJ2-3; 7 nucleotides line up with TRBD1. With 7 bases clipped from V and 7 bases from J, the junction kept 11 bases outside the gene matches. Germline V lookup: CDR1 SQVTM, CDR2 ANQGSEA. The CDR3 totals 13 residues. CDR3 DNA sequence: TGCAGCGCACAGACAGGGAGATATTATACGCAGTATTTT. Residues: CSAQTGRYYTQYF.

Details on this clone: The sample contains more than one DNA sequence encoding this CDR3. J is TRBJ2-7 and V is TRBV6-5; 8 bases match TRBD1. From germline, CDR1 is MNHEY and CDR2 SVGAGI. With V trimmed by 2 bases and J by 4 bases, 4 bases remained unmatched. The CDR3 has 14 amino acids. CDR3: CASSYGQGSYEQYF. The CDR3 nucleotides read TGTGCCAGCAGTTACGGACAGGGATCGTACGAGCAGTACTTC.

The V and J genes are TRBV27 and TRBJ2-4; no reliable D call. Trimming removed 3 bases from V and 5 bases from J, with 8 bases in between. This CDR3 is 13 amino acids long. Per the germline V gene, CDR1 is MNHEY and CDR2 is SMNVEV (reference sequence). The CDR3 spells CASSLIQENIQYF. The CDR3 DNA reads as TGTGCCAGCAGTTTGATTCAAGAAAACATTCAGTACTTC.

This clone was recorded once. The chain joins TRBV5-6 to TRBJ2-3; no reliable D call. Deletions cut 2 bases from V and 0 bases from J, with 4 bases between. Germline CDR1 reads SGHDT; CDR2 reads YYEEEE. The CDR3 loop spans 13 amino acids. The CDR3 region has the DNA TGTGCCAGCAGCTTAAGGAGCACAGATACGCAGTATTTT. This gives the protein CASSLRSTDTQYF.

V usage is TRBV30 and J usage is TRBJ1-3; D possibly corresponds to TRBD1 (5 bases). The V and J ends lost 2 bases and 4 bases respectively, with 9 bases between them. This CDR3 comprises 13 residues. Per the germline V gene, CDR1 is GTSNPN and CDR2 is SVGIG (reference sequence). CDR3 sequence (DNA): TGTGCCTGGAGTCTTCGGACAGGAAACACCATATATTTT. Translation: CAWSLRTGNTIYF.

The chain combines TRBV30 with TRBJ1-3; no firm D call. The length of the CDR3 is 12 residues. V lost 2 bases and J 2 bases, leaving 4 bases between the germline ends. The germline V gene encodes CDR1 GTSNPN and CDR2 SVGIG (reference sequence). CDR3 sequence: CAWSWAGNTIYF. CDR3 sequence (DNA): TGTGCCTGGAGTTGGGCTGGAAACACCATATATTTT.

By sample fraction, this clone is medium-sized (0.01 to 0.1%). The chain recombines TRBV27 with TRBJ1-2; D may be TRBD1 (5 bases). The germline gives CDR1 MNHEY, CDR2 SMNVEV (reference sequence). The CDR3 totals 13 residues. The V end lost 5 bases, the J end lost 4 bases, and 11 bases lay between the germline ends. The CDR3 loop reads CASSRGRIYGYTF. The CDR3 DNA sequence: TGTGCCAGCAGTCGGGGACGGATCTATGGCTACACCTTC.

V and J are TRBV6-5 and TRBJ2-5; D is undetermined. Deletions cut 0 bases from V and 1 base from J, with 9 bases between. Per the germline V gene, CDR1 is MNHEY and CDR2 is SVGAGI. This CDR3 comprises 15 residues. CDR3 loop: CASSYSNRFQETQYF. The DNA of the CDR3 is TGTGCCAGCAGTTACTCGAATAGGTTCCAAGAGACCCAGTACTTC.

The chain uses TRBV6-1 and TRBJ2-7, with 8 bases lining up with TRBD1. Germline loops: CDR1 MNHNS, CDR2 SASEGT. With 8 bases clipped from V and 1 base from J, the junction kept 13 bases outside the gene matches. This CDR3 is 16 amino acids long. In nucleotides, the CDR3 is TGTGCCAGCTGTGCCCAGGGGGCGCTGGGGTCCTACGAGCAGTACTTC. Translation: CASCAQGALGSYEQYF.

This rearrangement joins TRBV19 to TRBJ2-1; tentative D call: TRBD1 (6 bases). Germline assignment: CDR1 LNHDA and CDR2 SQIVND (reference sequence). This CDR3 has 15 residues. V lost 10 bases to trimming and J lost 11 bases, with 27 bases between them. The CDR3 reads CATTRTGTSQSKQFF. The CDR3 DNA sequence: TGTGCCACCACCCGAACAGGGACATCACAATCGAAGCAGTTCTTC.

In nucleotides, the CDR3 is TGTGCCAGAAAAGGGCCGTACGAGCAGTACTTC. The encoded protein is CARKGPYEQYF. The chain recombines TRBV2 with TRBJ2-7; D call uncertain. Germline V CDR1 and CDR2: SNHLY, FYNNEI. This CDR3 is 11 amino acids long. Deletions cut 9 bases from V and 4 bases from J, with 10 bases between.

The rearrangement uses TRBV5-6 and TRBJ1-1; no definite D call. CDR3 length: 16 amino acids. Trimming cost V 4 bases and J 3 bases, with 19 bases left between them. Germline V lookup: CDR1 SGHDT, CDR2 YYEEEE. This chain's CDR3 is CASSHPGEAQYTEAFF. DNA for the CDR3: TGTGCCAGCAGCCACCCTGGGGAAGCACAATACACTGAAGCTTTCTTT.

V gene TRBV6-1 combines with J gene TRBJ1-4, with D possibly matching TRBD1 (6 bases). Between the trimmed V and J ends, which lost 3 bases and 5 bases, there was a span of 13 bases. The CDR3 runs 15 residues. Per the germline V gene, CDR1 is MNHNS and CDR2 is SASEGT. The CDR3 region is CASSDRETGNEKLFF. The CDR3 DNA is TGTGCCAGCAGTGATAGGGAAACAGGGAATGAAAAACTGTTTTTT.